Given below is one T cell receptor (beta chain) in context. Its specificity is unknown. This sample was taken from a study of blood T cells in healthy people across ages. About the research overall: The template switching approach captured approximately one barcoded beta molecule for every two T cells.

General observations from the study: Expanded clonotype shifts may have been confounded, as the donors had an unknown CMV status.

Germline V gene sequence: CDR1 LGHDT, CDR2 YNNKEL (reference sequence). The CDR3 covers 16 residues. Trimming shortened V by 2 bases and J by 4 bases, and 17 bases separated the two germline ends. A J-beta primer mix and a sample-barcoded 5' primer were used in a second PCR of roughly 6 to 11 cycles. The template-switch adaptor, which had 12 random nucleotides, put a tag on each cDNA molecule. All samples yielded 2.5 million or more CDR3-containing paired-end reads. TCRdb ran MiXCR on the 5' RACE reads and lists one entry per CDR3 protein. The data contain some 1.5 million distinct CDR3 sequences, roughly two fifths of them singletons.

Sequencing used blood. The V gene is TRBV3-1, the J gene TRBJ1-2; D might be TRBD1 (6 bases). The sequence came from a woman in her late teens or twenties in good health. As DNA, the CDR3 is TGTGCCAGCAGCCAACGACACCCGGACAGTCGCTATGGCTACACCTTC. Protein: CASSQRHPDSRYGYTF. The full variable domain, with the rest looked up from reference TRBV3-1 and TRBJ1-2, is DTAVSQTPKYLVTQMGNDKSIKCEQNLGHDTMYWYKQDSKKFLKIMFSYNNKELIINETVPNRFSPKSPDKAHLNLHINSLELGDSAVYFCASSQRHPDSRYGYTFGSGTRLTVV.